This T cell receptor (beta chain) originates from a study of cytomegalovirus exposure and HLA in healthy donors (dated by TCRdb to 2017 to 2019). About the study as a whole: An earlier analysis of roughly 610 of the donors reported 276 Gb of sequence data and approximately 120 million unique TCR beta sequences obtained from 150 million to 200 million T cells. An earlier analysis of some 600 of the donors applied high-throughput TCR beta sequencing to assess whether each TCR beta V gene segment acted as functional or pseudogenic. All discovery cohort repertoires had been generated on a single sequencing platform. The study used immunosequencing to profile the T cell repertoires of approximately 690 subjects and linked those repertoires to cytomegalovirus serostatus. A separate validation cohort of approximately 130 different subjects was used in addition to the roughly 670-subject first cohort. About five DR-DQ haplotypes were treated as single units for association and clustering because of strong linkage in the cohort. Of the roughly 400 genotyped donors, 81% fell in the genetic ancestry cluster associated with self-reported Caucasian donors. The study aimed to test whether signatures of past pathogen exposure could be identified by cataloging public T cell receptors. To predict cytomegalovirus infection status, the study brought together high-throughput TCR immunosequencing, statistical association of individual TCRs with disease status, and machine learning. A later genetic analysis took genome-wide SNP genotypes for about 60% of the roughly 670 donors and used that subset as a discovery cohort. Among a few hundred genotyped donors of the cohort, an average of around 240,000 unique TCR beta nucleotide sequences were sequenced per donor, around 20% of them non-productive. HLA typing included class I and class II loci at four-digit resolution. An early release covering 550 to 650 HLA-typed donors comprised about 320 gigabases of sequencing data and approximately 80 million unique TCR sequences. In a later analysis, previously published TCR beta repertoires from about 670 donors were re-analyzed and high-resolution HLA genotyping was added so that TCR occurrence patterns could be studied. Typing coverage differed by locus: A, B, C, DRB1 and DQB1 were typed in roughly 620-630 donors, DQA1 in roughly 500, DPA1 in approximately 600, and DPB1 in just under 490. Donor age, sex, ethnicity and CMV serostatus were compiled alongside the repertoire data. The later analysis used no new phenotypic data to find candidate immune exposures, relying instead on TCR beta sequences and their occurrence across donors.

The cohort was made up of around 720 healthy bone marrow donors. All cohort members were sampled while nominally healthy, although unrecorded immune exposures were likely present. The donor tested CMV seronegative and was one of the 352 seronegative cohort members. A peripheral blood sample was provided by each donor, and peripheral blood mononuclear cells were used for TCR beta sequencing. The Qiagen DNeasy Blood Extraction Kit was used to extract genomic DNA from the blood cell samples. As regards this clone: Its cognate antigen has yet to be identified. There are no base qualities to consult, and no much larger clone falls within one base.

Findings and caveats that apply to the study as a whole: Over 15 rarely observed V segments, including chromosome 9 orphons, were excluded from the earlier analysis of a few hundred of the donors because counts were too low. A further reported finding was that TCR beta sequences accurately predicted the HLA-A and HLA-B alleles for most subjects in the first cohort. Specific HLA alleles were associated with roughly 16,000 TCR beta sequences at a false discovery rate of 0.05 in a later analysis. Broadly in line with IMGT annotations, most TCR beta V segments showed up in productive rearrangements about 90% or about 30% of the time in an earlier analysis of 587 of the donors. Compared with the roughly 700-donor mean, donors in an Asian-associated ancestry cluster had fewer N-insertions in productive TCRs, according to a later genetic analysis. Strong co-occurrence of HLA alleles, especially DR and DQ, made assigning TCR associations to individual alleles difficult. The 87-base-pair reads could not distinguish some IMGT-functional V segments, including TRBV6-2 and TRBV6-3, so those segments were excluded. CMV serostatus was the only immune exposure information available for the cohort. A few of the identified cytomegalovirus-associated TCR beta chains were confirmed in vitro to be specific for cytomegalovirus antigens. In a later analysis, HLA-associated TCR beta chains were found to be more clonally expanded and to have lower generation probabilities than equally common non-associated chains. Correlated functional status among segregating V segments might be attributable to linkage disequilibrium, but an unknown experimental factor could not be ruled out. HLA typing was unavailable for some donors at each locus, so association tests used only the typed subset. The presence/absence analyses assumed that sequencing depth was roughly uniform across donors, and that assumption may not be true. Most TCR sequences were observed very rarely across donors, whereas some public TCRs were present in many individuals. Several of the top co-occurrence clusters appeared to be linked to parvovirus B19, influenza, CMV and Epstein-Barr virus, according to a later analysis. Most CMV-associated TCR beta chains appeared to be HLA-restricted in a later analysis, and the HLA associations seemed to be driven largely by CMV exposure. In a later analysis, TCR association rates were found to vary across HLA loci, with the most associated TCRs seen for DRB1 alleles and the fewest for HLA-C alleles. The classifier was reported to diagnose cytomegalovirus status with high specificity and sensitivity in both the original and validation cohorts. A later genetic analysis associated a missense DCLRE1C variant with V-gene and J-gene trimming of TCR beta chains, and an independent cohort replicated the association. A cluster of highly shared sequence variants was judged likely to represent a technical artifact of the sequencing pipeline. Only TCR beta chains were sequenced in this cohort, and the absence of alpha or paired-chain data limited detectable features. According to the authors, the approach could potentially be generalized to other disease states and immunological phenotypes. The study listed 150 to 200 TCR beta chains as associated with cytomegalovirus.

Library construction relied on the immunoSEQ multiplex PCR assay. The multiplex PCR relied on a mix of 60 forward primers for TCR Vbeta segments and 13 reverse primers for TCR Jbeta segments. Amplification of the CDR3 region of rearranged TCR beta genes was performed with a multiplex PCR assay on genomic DNA. The Illumina HiSeq System was used to sequence the amplified TCR beta libraries as 87-base-pair reads. From the authors' description of their analysis: In a later analysis, tens of millions of unique TCR beta chains were counted across the 500 to 700 repertoires, and approximately 9.9 million of these chains were shared by at least two donors. Raw reads were error-corrected and collapsed into unique sequences with a nearest-neighbor algorithm that merged closely related sequences to remove PCR and sequencing errors. V, D and J gene segments were assigned by aligning CDR3 sequences to IMGT reference sequences. For a sequence to be retained, a match of at least six nucleotides was required to both a V gene segment and a J gene segment. A rearrangement was called productive if the CDR3 had no stop codons and remained in frame with V and J, and every other rearrangement was called non-productive. Following IMGT convention, CDR3 was defined as the stretch from the second conserved V-encoded cysteine to the conserved J-encoded phenylalanine. The earlier analysis of about 570 of the donors excluded any sequence lacking an unambiguous match to a single V gene segment. In an earlier analysis of 587 of the donors, V segments were called functional above 56.7% productive rearrangements and were called segregating when the between-donor standard deviation exceeded 5%. To diagnose cytomegalovirus status from the catalog of TCR beta chain sequences, a statistical classification framework was built. In a later analysis, V and J genes were assigned by comparing TCR nucleotide sequences against IMGT/GENE-DB human TR gene sequences. Using the TCRdist pipeline, a later analysis assigned CDR3 sequences along with most-parsimonious VDJ recombination scenarios. In a later analysis, each TCR beta chain was defined by its CDR3 amino acid sequence together with its V-gene family, and reads without a unique V-gene family were excluded. In a later analysis, fewer than 600 highly shared, low-generation-probability nucleotide sequences were removed to address suspected cross-contamination and a sequencing artifact. For each public chain, a later analysis derived a clonal expansion index from normalized ranks of inferred template counts within each repertoire. In a later analysis, generation probabilities were computed using a VDJ recombination model fitted to out-of-frame rearrangements, and the results were checked against IGoR. A later analysis scored TCR-TCR, TCR-HLA and TCR-CMV co-occurrence with hypergeometric tests, applying a repertoire-size bias correction to TCR pairs. To estimate false discovery rates, a later analysis permuted the HLA or CMV assignments 20 times. In a later analysis, co-occurring TCRs were grouped using DBSCAN, with TCRdist sequence similarity added in when clustering inside HLA-allele-positive subsets. Co-occurrence clustering excluded repertoires with fewer than 30,000 or more than 120,000 public chains, plus five with anomalous nucleotide sharing. As stored in TCRdb, this immuneACCESS dataset retains in-frame rearrangements with V and J assigned. A fraction of the clones does not appear; measured against another copy, unresolved V genes explain less than half of the discrepancy, and the remainder lacks a known reason. V and J calls and clone size are copied from that table; D and trimming were computed from the DNA. For this sample there are some 150,000 clones; 80% appear just once. Around 4.3% of the sample is held by the ten biggest clonotypes.

Via the germline V gene, CDR1 is SQVTM and CDR2 ANQGSEA. From its cysteine to its phenylalanine, the CDR3 spans 11 amino acids. Of the read, only the CDR3 DNA is kept; its 33 bases are in frame from base 1. Unmatched junction bases come to 2, with V trimmed by 5 bases and J by 4 bases. Specimen: PBMCs. The receptor comes from a man younger than 45 in good health and CMV-seronegative. This receptor chain uses TRBV29-1 and TRBJ2-7, and 7 junction bases match TRBD2. The nucleotide sequence is given as TGCAGCGTTCTGCGGGGGTACGAGCAGTACTTC. The encoded protein is CSVLRGYEQYF.